Detailed here is one T cell receptor beta chain. Its antigen is unidentified. Using immunoSEQ multiplex PCR, the repertoire was profiled, and TCRdb retains in-frame clones only, with some absent. The sample consists of roughly 99,000 clones, approximately 90% of them appearing once. The sample originates from a study of T cell responses to AZD1222 COVID-19 vaccine. Study outcomes and limitations: Repertoires were obtained only post-peak T cell response.

Trimming removed 3 bases from V and 1 base from J, with 9 bases in between. CDR1 is WNHNN, CDR2 SYGVQD, per germline (reference sequence). The CDR3 covers 14 residues. The chain is built from TRBV10-1 and TRBJ1-1; a possible D gene is TRBD1 (6 bases). This TCR was sampled from an adult who received the AZD1222 COVID-19 vaccine. The sample was peripheral blood, taken 28 days after the second AZD1222 dose. The CDR3 DNA is TGCGCCAGCAGTGACCCGGGACAGAACACTGAAGCTTTCTTT. The encoded protein is CASSDPGQNTEAFF.